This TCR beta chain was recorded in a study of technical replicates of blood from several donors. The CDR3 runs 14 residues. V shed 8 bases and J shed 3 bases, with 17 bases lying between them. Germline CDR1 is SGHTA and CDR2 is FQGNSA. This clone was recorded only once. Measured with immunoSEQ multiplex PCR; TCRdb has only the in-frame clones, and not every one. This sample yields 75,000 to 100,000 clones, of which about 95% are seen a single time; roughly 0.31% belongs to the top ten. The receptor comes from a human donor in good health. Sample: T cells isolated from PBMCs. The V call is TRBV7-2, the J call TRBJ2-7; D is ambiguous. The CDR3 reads CASQRFVPDYEQYF. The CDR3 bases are TGTGCCAGCCAACGGTTCGTTCCCGACTACGAGCAGTACTTC. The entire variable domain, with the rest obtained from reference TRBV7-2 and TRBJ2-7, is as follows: GAGVSQSPSNKVTEKGKDVELRCDPISGHTALYWYRQSLGQGLEFLIYFQGNSAPDKSGLPSDRFSAERTGGSVSTLTIQRTQQEDSAVYLCASQRFVPDYEQYFGPGTRLTVT.